The 30 T cell receptor beta chains presented below share a single source sample, sequenced in a study of graft-versus-host responses after intestinal transplantation. Measured with immunoSEQ multiplex PCR; TCRdb has only the in-frame clones, and not every one. Seen here are about 41,000 clones, about 95% observed once, and the top ten hold roughly 0.52%. These TCRs are of unknown antigen specificity. The source material was unstimulated CD8+ T cells sorted from spleen or lymph node cells, sampled before transplant. These receptors were obtained from a human donor who was the organ donor for an intestinal transplant.

The V and J genes are TRBV18 and TRBJ2-7, with 9 positions matching TRBD2. The germline CDR1 and CDR2 sequences are KGHSH and LQKENI. With 3 bases clipped from V and 4 bases from J, the junction kept 7 bases outside the gene matches. The CDR3 contains 15 residues. CDR3 coding DNA: TGTGCCAGCTCACCCCGTCTAGCGGGGCGTTACGAGCAGTACTTC. Translation: CASSPRLAGRYEQYF. Full variable domain (missing parts from reference TRBV18 and TRBJ2-7): NAGVMQNPRHLVRRRGQEARLRCSPMKGHSHVYWYRQLPEEGLKFMVYLQKENIIDESGMPKERFSAEFPKEGPSILRIQQVVRGDSAAYFCASSPRLAGRYEQYFGPGTRLTVT.

The gene calls are TRBV30 and TRBJ1-5; the D gene is possibly TRBD1 (5 bases). This CDR3 has 17 amino acids. V was trimmed by 2 bases and J by 0 bases, leaving 17 bases between them. Germline V gene sequence: CDR1 GTSNPN, CDR2 SVGIG (reference sequence). The CDR3 sequence: CAWSPRDCCYSNQPQHF. The CDR3, as DNA: TGTGCCTGGAGTCCCCGGGACTGCTGTTATAGCAATCAGCCCCAGCATTTT.

This chain uses TRBV4-1 with TRBJ2-3; 8 nucleotides agree with TRBD2. The CDR3 covers 16 residues. Germline V gives CDR1 MGHRA, CDR2 YSYEKL. V was clipped by 0 bases and J by 0 bases; unmatched bases: 2. The CDR3 is CASSQDGGGSTDTQYF. The CDR3 coding sequence is TGCGCCAGCAGCCAAGACGGGGGGGGAAGCACAGATACGCAGTATTTT.

The V and J genes are TRBV11-2 and TRBJ2-2, with 12 bases that match TRBD2. Germline V lookup: CDR1 SGHAT, CDR2 FQNNGV. This CDR3 has 18 amino acids. V trimming: 3 bases; J trimming: 4 bases; junction bases outside the gene matches: 9. The CDR3 spells CASSFVLGGLAGTGELFF. Here the CDR3 DNA reads TGTGCCAGCAGCTTTGTTTTGGGGGGACTAGCGGGCACCGGGGAGCTGTTTTTT. The full variable domain, completed using reference TRBV11-2 and TRBJ2-2, is EAGVAQSPRYKIIEKRQSVAFWCNPISGHATLYWYQQILGQGPKLLIQFQNNGVVDDSQLPKDRFSAERLKGVDSTLKIQPAKLEDSAVYLCASSFVLGGLAGTGELFFGEGSRLTVL.

DNA of the CDR3: TGTGCCAGCAGCTCGACCCCGAACCTAGAGACCCAGTACTTC. Encoded protein: CASSSTPNLETQYF. The rearrangement uses TRBV5-8 and TRBJ2-5, with D unclear. Germline CDR1 SGHTS, CDR2 YDEGEE. The CDR3 sequence is 14 residues long. Trimming took off 3 bases at V and 4 bases at J, with 13 bases between the two ends.

The chain carries TRBV6-5 and TRBJ1-2, with 11 bases identical to TRBD1. CDR3 length equals 16 residues. V trimming: 0 bases; J trimming: 4 bases; junction bases outside the gene matches: 4. Germline lookup yields CDR1 MNHEY and CDR2 SVGAGI. For the CDR3, the DNA is TGTGCCAGCAGTTACTCGGGGACAGGGGGAGGCTATGGCTACACCTTC. It translates to CASSYSGTGGGYGYTF.

This chain uses TRBV7-3 with TRBJ2-3; possibly TRBD1 or TRBD2 for D (5 bases each). The germline gives CDR1 SGHTA, CDR2 FQGTGA. CDR3 length: 15 amino acids. V lost 0 bases and J 7 bases, leaving 14 bases between the germline ends. The CDR3 spells CASSLTLGTQNTQYF. CDR3 sequence (DNA): TGTGCCAGCAGCTTAACGTTAGGGACCCAGAATACGCAGTATTTT.

The V and J genes are TRBV7-2 and TRBJ1-3; perhaps TRBD1 as D (6 bases). The CDR3 has 16 residues. The V end lost 1 base, the J end lost 2 bases, and 12 bases lay between the germline ends. Germline V gene data show CDR1 as SGHTA and CDR2 as FQGNSA. The CDR3 coding sequence is TGTGCCAGCAGCTTAGGCCCGGGGGCCGCTGGAAACACCATATATTTT. Translated: CASSLGPGAAGNTIYF.

This clone was recorded once. The rearrangement links TRBV6-6 to TRBJ1-1; D may be TRBD1 (5 bases). Trimming took 3 bases from V and 0 from J, leaving 14 bases between them. The CDR3 is 16 amino acids. Germline lookup yields CDR1 MNHNY and CDR2 SVGAGI (reference sequence). CDR3 sequence: CASSYQHRFMNTEAFF. CDR3 in DNA: TGTGCCAGCAGTTATCAACACAGGTTCATGAACACTGAAGCTTTCTTT.

As for this clone: A read error may account for a junction end that differs from germline. The chain links TRBV28 to TRBJ1-1; 9 bases fit TRBD1. The CDR3 is 15 residues long. Germline loops: CDR1 MDHEN, CDR2 SYDVKM. The CDR3: CASSLWGGDREEGFF. The CDR3 DNA reads as TGTGCCAGCAGTTTATGGGGAGGGGACAGGGAGGAAGGTTTCTTT. The variable domain in full, with the rest retrieved from reference TRBV28 and TRBJ1-1, is DVKVTQSSRYLVKRTGEKVFLECVQDMDHENMFWYRQDPGLGLRLIYFSYDVKMKEKGDIPEGYSVSREKKERFSLILESASTNQTSMYLCASSLWGGDREEGFFGQGTRLTVV.

This chain links TRBV5-1 with TRBJ1-2, with no clear D. This CDR3 has 14 amino acids. The V gene's germline CDR1 is SGHRS and CDR2 YFSETQ. Deletions cut 5 bases from V and 3 bases from J, with 14 bases between. In nucleotides, the CDR3 is TGCGCCAGCAGGGGGTATAAAGGAGACTATGGCTACACCTTC. Residues: CASRGYKGDYGYTF. The full variable domain, with the rest looked up from reference TRBV5-1 and TRBJ1-2, is KAGVTQTPRYLIKTRGQQVTLSCSPISGHRSVSWYQQTPGQGLQFLFEYFSETQRNKGNFPGRFSGRQFSNSRSEMNVSTLELGDSALYLCASRGYKGDYGYTFGSGTRLTVV.

The chain joins TRBV27 to TRBJ2-7; tentatively, D is TRBD1 (5 bases). This CDR3 has 15 amino acids. The germline CDR1 and CDR2 sequences are MNHEY and SMNVEV (reference sequence). Trimming took off 0 bases at V and 3 bases at J, with 12 bases between the two ends. CDR3 sequence: CASSLSSGPGYEQYF. The DNA for the CDR3 is TGTGCCAGCAGTTTATCATCAGGGCCAGGCTACGAGCAGTACTTC.

In this sample, this clone turned up once. The chain is built from TRBV27 and TRBJ1-2; D perhaps matches TRBD1 (5 bases). The ends were cut back, 2 bases at V and 10 bases at J, with 17 bases in the middle. Looked up from germline, CDR1 is MNHEY and CDR2 is SMNVEV (reference sequence). This CDR3 contains 14 residues. CDR3 bases: TGTGCCAGCAGTTTAACTAGGGCAGGGCCTCACTACACCTTC. Translated: CASSLTRAGPHYTF.

The rearrangement uses TRBV5-4 and TRBJ1-3; no clear D gene. Germline CDR1 and CDR2: SGHNT and YYREEE (reference sequence). V lost 4 bases and J lost 4, with 15 bases in between. This CDR3 is built from 15 residues. CDR3 sequence (DNA): TGTGCCAGCAGCAAGCAACGGGATTCCGGAAACACCATATATTTT. It codes for CASSKQRDSGNTIYF.

The chain links TRBV6-4 to TRBJ2-2; 7 positions match TRBD1. The CDR3 is 14 residues long. Germline values: CDR1 MRHNA, CDR2 SNTAGT. Trimming removed 3 bases from V and 4 bases from J; junction bases left unmatched: 2. The CDR3 bases are TGTGCCAGCAGTGAGTGGGACAGCACCGGGGAGCTGTTTTTT. Translated, it gives CASSEWDSTGELFF.

The chain employs TRBV5-8 and TRBJ1-5, with TRBD1 as a possible D gene (6 bases). Germline-derived CDR1 and CDR2 are SGHTS and YDEGEE. V was trimmed by 2 bases and J by 5 bases, leaving 14 bases between them. CDR3 size: 15 residues. The CDR3: CASSFYQGRDQPQHF. CDR3 DNA sequence: TGTGCCAGCAGCTTTTATCAGGGGAGGGATCAGCCCCAGCATTTT.

The rearrangement joins TRBV5-6 to TRBJ1-6; D is unresolved. Between the trimmed V and J ends, which lost 4 bases and 0 bases, there was a span of 11 bases. Germline loops: CDR1 SGHDT, CDR2 YYEEEE. The CDR3 totals 16 residues. CDR3 in amino acids: CASSLAPSSYNSPLHF. The CDR3 nucleotides read TGTGCCAGCAGCCTGGCCCCGAGCTCCTATAATTCACCCCTCCACTTT.

This chain links TRBV2 with TRBJ1-2, with D possibly being TRBD1 (5 bases). The germline V gene has CDR1 SNHLY and CDR2 FYNNEI. V was shortened by 8 bases and J by 8 bases, with 27 bases between the two germline ends. CDR3 length equals 16 residues. CDR3 nucleotides: TGTGCCAGCGAACCGAACACCACAGGTCCTAAAGGAGGCTACACCTTC. It specifies CASEPNTTGPKGGYTF.

The gene calls are TRBV19 and TRBJ2-1, with D possibly matching TRBD1 (6 bases). The CDR3 loop spans 14 amino acids. CDR1 is LNHDA, CDR2 SQIVND, per germline (reference sequence). Trimming removed 4 bases at V and 7 bases at J, with 14 bases between. The DNA of the CDR3 is TGTGCCAGTAGTAAATGGACAGAGATTAATGAGCAGTTCTTC. This encodes CASSKWTEINEQFF.

This sequence joins TRBV4-3 and TRBJ1-4; D gene unclear. Trimming took off 1 base at V and 0 bases at J, with 9 bases between the two ends. CDR1 is LGHNA and CDR2 is YSLEER in the germline V gene. The CDR3 has 16 residues. CDR3 sequence (DNA): TGCGCCAGCAGCCAAGCTGCGGTGGCAACTAATGAAAAACTGTTTTTT. Translating it yields CASSQAAVATNEKLFF.

The rearrangement uses TRBV9 and TRBJ1-6; weak D call: TRBD1 (5 bases). The CDR3 contains 13 residues. The germline V gene has CDR1 SGDLS and CDR2 YYNGEE. Trimming removed 2 bases at V and 5 bases at J, with 5 bases between. In nucleotides, the CDR3 is TGTGCCAGCAGCGTGGGGGATAATTCACCCCTCCACTTT. Amino acid sequence: CASSVGDNSPLHF.

The chain's CDR3 is CASSYEWDAQYF. CDR3 DNA sequence: TGTGCCAGCAGTTACGAGTGGGACGCGCAGTACTTC. The chain carries TRBV6-5 and TRBJ2-7; the D call may be TRBD1 or TRBD2 (5 bases each). Between the trimmed V and J ends, which lost 2 bases and 9 bases, there was a span of 11 bases. Germline V lookup: CDR1 MNHEY, CDR2 SVGAGI. This CDR3 spans 12 amino acids.

This chain joins TRBV18 and TRBJ1-2; tentatively, D is TRBD1 (5 bases). Trimming removed 1 base at V and 7 bases at J, with 13 bases between. CDR3 size: 14 residues. Germline V gene lookup returns CDR1 KGHSH and CDR2 LQKENI. CDR3 amino acids: CASSPLGRVIGYTF. CDR3 nucleotides: TGTGCCAGCTCACCACTTGGCAGGGTTATTGGCTACACCTTC.

The CDR3 DNA follows: TGTGCCAGCAGTTACATGGACACTTCTTTCTACGAGCAGTACTTC. Translation gives CASSYMDTSFYEQYF. The chain joins TRBV6-5 to TRBJ2-7; tentative D call: TRBD1 (5 bases). V was pared by 2 bases and J by 3 bases, with 14 bases between. The CDR3 runs to 15 residues. Per the germline V gene, CDR1 is MNHEY and CDR2 is SVGAGI.

Turning to this clone: Mismatch with germline at one junction end may stem from a read error. This chain links TRBV7-7 with TRBJ2-2; D gene unclear. Germline loops: CDR1 SSHAT, CDR2 FNYEAQ (reference sequence). CDR3 length: 14 amino acids. The CDR3 sequence is CASSLGSNTGELFF. CDR3 in DNA: TGTGCTAGCAGCTTAGGCTCAAACACCGGGGAGCTGTTTTTT.

The chain uses TRBV4-1 and TRBJ2-7, with 9 bases identical to TRBD1. This CDR3 has 15 residues. V was pared by 2 bases and J by 6 bases, with 8 bases of the junction left unmatched. Germline V gives CDR1 MGHRA, CDR2 YSYEKL. CDR3 nucleotides: TGCGCCAGCAGCCAACCGGGACAGGGATTAGGCGAGCAGTACTTC. Amino acid sequence: CASSQPGQGLGEQYF.

The chain recombines TRBV11-2 with TRBJ2-5; 9 nucleotides match TRBD2. Germline V gene sequence: CDR1 SGHAT, CDR2 FQNNGV. J was trimmed by 0 bases and V by 5 bases; bases with no gene match: 10. This CDR3 is built from 17 residues. The CDR3 loop is CASSLHGLAGYQETQYF. Written as DNA, the CDR3 is TGTGCCAGCAGCCTCCATGGGCTAGCGGGATACCAAGAGACCCAGTACTTC. The whole variable domain, filled in from reference TRBV11-2 and TRBJ2-5, reads EAGVAQSPRYKIIEKRQSVAFWCNPISGHATLYWYQQILGQGPKLLIQFQNNGVVDDSQLPKDRFSAERLKGVDSTLKIQPAKLEDSAVYLCASSLHGLAGYQETQYFGPGTRLLVL.

The rearrangement joins TRBV7-6 to TRBJ1-1; D is undetermined. Germline V gene lookup returns CDR1 SGHVS and CDR2 FNYEAQ. The V end was cut by 1 base, the J end by 3 bases, with 6 bases between. The CDR3 consists of 13 residues. The CDR3: CASSLEWHTEAFF. CDR3 bases: TGTGCCAGCAGCTTAGAGTGGCACACTGAAGCTTTCTTT.

About this clone: The limits of the CDR3 on the DNA are not certain, so only TCRdb's listed CDR3 is given. The V call is TRBV19, the J call TRBJ1-6. Germline V gives CDR1 LNHDA, CDR2 SQIVND (reference sequence). With termini counted, the CDR3 has 15 amino acids. CDR3 amino acids: CASSILAGHNSPLHF.

The gene calls are TRBV7-6 and TRBJ2-2; 7 bases fit TRBD1. Germline CDR1 reads SGHVS; CDR2 reads FNYEAQ. The CDR3 loop spans 15 amino acids. V was pared by 5 bases and J by 1 base, with 4 bases of the junction left unmatched. CDR3 DNA: TGTGCCAGCAGCCTATGGACAGGGAACACCGGGGAGCTGTTTTTT. Translating gives CASSLWTGNTGELFF.